The 13 T cell receptor beta chains below all came from one sample that was sequenced in a study of cytomegalovirus exposure and HLA in healthy donors. 13 Jbeta primers and 60 Vbeta primers were used for the PCR. Using immunoSEQ multiplex PCR, the repertoire was profiled, and TCRdb retains in-frame clones only, with some absent. The sample records hundreds of thousands of clones, 75% to 80% being singletons. Sample: PBMCs. The receptors shown here come from a male donor in good health and CMV-seronegative.

The rearrangement joins TRBV28 to TRBJ1-1, with D unclear. The CDR3 totals 15 residues. The V gene's germline CDR1 is MDHEN and CDR2 SYDVKM. The ends were cut back, 4 bases at V and 1 base at J, with 13 bases in the middle. CDR3 in DNA: TGTGCCAGCAGTTCACGAACAGAGTGGAACACTGAAGCTTTCTTT. Its protein is CASSSRTEWNTEAFF.

J is TRBJ2-4 and V is TRBV25-1; 7 bases match TRBD1. Per the germline V gene, CDR1 is MGHDK and CDR2 is SYGVNS. The V segment lost 3 bases and the J segment 7 bases; nucleotides outside the gene matches: 6. This CDR3 spans 14 amino acids. In DNA, the CDR3 is TGTGCCAGCAGTGATCGAGGCAGGGGGAACATTCAGTACTTC. Translation gives CASSDRGRGNIQYF.

This chain links TRBV19 with TRBJ2-7; 7 bases are a match to TRBD2. The CDR3 is 14 residues long. Looked up from germline, CDR1 is LNHDA and CDR2 is SQIVND (reference sequence). With V trimmed by 6 bases and J by 4 bases, 9 bases remained unmatched. CDR3 amino acids: CASRPREVGYEQYF. The DNA for the CDR3 is TGTGCCAGTAGACCACGGGAGGTGGGGTACGAGCAGTACTTC.

The CDR3, as DNA: TGTGCCAGCACCCTCGGGAGGGAGCAGTTCTTC. It encodes CASTLGREQFF. The chain has TRBV6-5 and TRBJ2-1, with 7 bases that match TRBD2. The J segment lost 10 bases and the V segment lost 7 bases, leaving 4 bases of the junction unmatched. CDR3 size: 11 residues. CDR1 and CDR2 from the germline V gene are MNHEY and SVGAGI.

V and J are TRBV9 and TRBJ1-1, with D unclear. The V gene's germline CDR1 is SGDLS and CDR2 YYNGEE. V lost 0 bases and J lost 0, with 9 bases in between. The CDR3 sequence is 15 residues long. The CDR3 DNA reads as TGTGCCAGCAGCGTAGATTTCGGGGTGAACACTGAAGCTTTCTTT. This sequence encodes CASSVDFGVNTEAFF.

The V gene is TRBV6-5, the J gene TRBJ1-1, with D possibly TRBD1 on 6 matching bases. This CDR3 spans 14 amino acids. Germline-derived CDR1 and CDR2 are MNHEY and SVGAGI. The V end was cut by 0 bases, the J end by 5 bases, with 10 bases between. The CDR3 DNA is TGTGCCAGCAGTTACTCAGGGGGGGAGACTGAAGCTTTCTTT. It specifies CASSYSGGETEAFF.

V and J are TRBV7-9 and TRBJ2-5; D might be TRBD1 (5 bases). The CDR3 runs 14 residues. The V gene lost 1 base and the J gene lost 4 bases, with 10 bases spanning the gap. CDR1 is SEHNR, CDR2 FQNEAQ, per germline (reference sequence). CDR3 residues: CASSLGRDRETQYF. The CDR3 coding sequence is TGTGCCAGCAGCTTAGGGCGTGACAGAGAGACCCAGTACTTC.

The gene calls are TRBV10-3 and TRBJ2-7; D gene ambiguous. Germline V gene sequence: CDR1 ENHRY, CDR2 SYGVKD. This CDR3 is built from 12 residues. V was shortened by 6 bases and J by 5 bases, with 11 bases between the two germline ends. For the CDR3, the DNA is TGTGCCATCAGAATACACCAGGACGAGCAGTACTTC. As protein: CAIRIHQDEQYF.

This clone has a handful of counts. The rearrangement joins TRBV4-3 to TRBJ1-4; D possibly corresponds to TRBD1 (5 bases). This CDR3 is 15 amino acids long. Trimming stripped 4 bases from V and 7 bases from J, with 16 bases between. Per the germline V gene, CDR1 is LGHNA and CDR2 is YSLEER. DNA of the CDR3: TGCGCCAGCAGCCCTAGTAGGGGTTCACGTGAAAAACTGTTTTTT. Amino acids: CASSPSRGSREKLFF.

The CDR3 DNA is TGTGCCAGCAGTGAAGGGGGAGCCTCCTACGAGCAGTACTTC. Translated: CASSEGGASYEQYF. The chain combines TRBV6-1 with TRBJ2-7, with a weak D call TRBD2 (5 bases). V dropped 1 base and J dropped 0 bases, with 7 bases sitting between them. There are 14 residues in the CDR3. Per the germline V gene, CDR1 is MNHNS and CDR2 is SASEGT.

This clone occurred once. The CDR3 loop is CASSSSGSVPGELFF. The CDR3 region has the DNA TGTGCCAGCAGTTCTAGCGGGAGTGTTCCCGGGGAGCTGTTTTTT. The rearrangement joins TRBV27 to TRBJ2-2; TRBD2 matches 10 bases. This CDR3 has 15 residues. The V gene end was trimmed by 4 bases and the J gene end by 6 bases; junction bases not matched to a gene: 5. Germline V CDR1 and CDR2: MNHEY, SMNVEV (reference sequence).

This clone was seen only a few times. This chain joins TRBV19 and TRBJ2-6; TRBD1 matches at 9 bases. Germline-derived CDR1 and CDR2 are LNHDA and SQIVND (reference sequence). This CDR3 spans 16 amino acids. J lost 2 bases, V lost 6 bases, and 5 bases had no gene match. CDR3: CASRLQGAPGANVLTF. CDR3 nucleotide sequence: TGTGCCAGTAGGTTACAGGGGGCGCCTGGGGCCAACGTCCTGACTTTC.

The chain is built from TRBV5-3 and TRBJ2-5, with 7 bases matching TRBD1. TRBV5-3 is noted as an ORF with a role that remains uncertain. Unmatched junction bases numbered 9, after V lost 5 bases and J lost 5 bases. This CDR3 comprises 14 residues. CDR3 DNA: TGTGCCAGAAGGGCCCAACAGGGGCAGGAGACCCAGTACTTC. Protein: CARRAQQGQETQYF.